This passage covers 7 T cell receptor beta chains from one sample sequenced in a study of blood T cell repertoires in COVID-19. Some clones are missing from TCRdb's copy, which holds only in-frame ones; the method was immunoSEQ multiplex PCR. This table has about 480,000 clones, approximately 90% appearing once. Sequencing used peripheral blood. These TCRs come from a woman aged 50 to 60 with COVID-19, enrolled during active disease.

The V gene is TRBV30, the J gene TRBJ1-2, with D maybe TRBD1 (5 bases). CDR1 is GTSNPN, CDR2 SVGIG, per germline (reference sequence). Trimming took 3 bases from V and 2 from J, leaving 10 bases between them. The CDR3 is made up of 13 amino acids. The CDR3: CAWRGRENYGYTF. CDR3 DNA sequence: TGTGCCTGGAGAGGCAGGGAAAACTATGGCTACACCTTC.

The rearrangement links TRBV7-6 to TRBJ2-1; a possible D gene is TRBD1 (5 bases). Trimming stripped 5 bases from V and 10 bases from J, with 12 bases between. In germline, CDR1 is SGHVS, CDR2 FNYEAQ. The CDR3 runs 12 residues. CDR3 nucleotide sequence: TGTGCCAGCAGCCCGAAAAGGGGAGAGCAGTTCTTC. Amino acids: CASSPKRGEQFF. The variable domain in full, with the rest retrieved from reference TRBV7-6 and TRBJ2-1, is GAGVSQSPRYKVTKRGQDVALRCDPISGHVSLYWYRQALGQGPEFLTYFNYEAQQDKSGLPNDRFSAERPEGSISTLTIQRTEQRDSAMYRCASSPKRGEQFFGPGTRLTVL.

This rearrangement joins TRBV29-1 to TRBJ1-3, with TRBD1 matching 8 bases. The length of the CDR3 is 12 residues. Germline CDR1 SQVTM, CDR2 ANQGSEA. Losses at the gene ends were 6 bases for V and 4 bases for J; bases not matched to a gene: 2. The CDR3 nucleotides read TGCAGCGTGGGGGACAGGGGAAACACCATATATTTT. Residues: CSVGDRGNTIYF.

In DNA form, the CDR3 reads TGTGCCAGCAGTAATGGACAGGGGCCCTGGGATGGCTACACCTTC. Its protein product is CASSNGQGPWDGYTF. V usage is TRBV27 and J usage is TRBJ1-2, with 9 bases that match TRBD1. Germline CDR1 and CDR2: MNHEY and SMNVEV (reference sequence). V dropped 5 bases and J dropped 6; count of bases not matched to a gene: 10. The CDR3 has 15 amino acids.

V is TRBV9 and J is TRBJ2-1, with TRBD2 matching 7 bases. Trimming cost V 0 bases and J 6 bases; bases outside gene matches: 18. CDR1 is SGDLS and CDR2 is YYNGEE in the germline V gene. CDR3 size: 19 residues. The CDR3 DNA reads as TGTGCCAGCAGCGTAGCGACGCGACCCGGGACTACCTTATTCAATGAGCAGTTCTTC. This gives the protein CASSVATRPGTTLFNEQFF.

This chain links TRBV19 with TRBJ1-2, with D unclear. The CDR3 is 15 amino acids. The germline V and J ends were trimmed by 2 bases and 4 bases, with 14 bases remaining between them. Germline CDR1 reads LNHDA; CDR2 reads SQIVND (reference sequence). CDR3 loop: CASSITSQNPYGYTF. Written as DNA, the CDR3 is TGTGCCAGTAGTATAACCTCACAGAACCCCTATGGCTACACCTTC.

The chain couples TRBV30 to TRBJ2-7; 7 bases line up with TRBD1. Germline V lookup: CDR1 GTSNPN, CDR2 SVGIG (reference sequence). Trimming removed 4 bases from V and 6 bases from J; junction bases left unmatched: 12. The CDR3 extends over 14 amino acids. The CDR3 region has the DNA TGTGCCTGGAACAGGGGCGGCAAAGGGGCCGAGCAGTACTTC. It codes for CAWNRGGKGAEQYF.